This TCR beta chain was found in a study of blood T cell repertoires in COVID-19. Study information: Acute-phase and convalescent COVID-19 samples originated in the United States, Italy and Spain.

Study processing details: For nucleated cells, counts were estimated from reference gene primer amplification. Sequencing used immunoSEQ multiplex PCR; TCRdb keeps in-frame clones, though not all of them. D and trimming come from the DNA, and the V and J calls and clone size come from that table. The sample carries roughly 40,000 clones, approximately 84% recorded once. The ends were cut back, 6 bases at V and 3 bases at J, with 18 bases in the middle. The germline V gene has CDR1 LGHDT and CDR2 YNNKEL (reference sequence). This CDR3 has 16 residues. The chain recombines TRBV3-1 (or the pseudogene TRBV3-2) with TRBJ2-1; tentatively, D is TRBD2 (5 bases). Sequencing was done on a sample of peripheral blood. The receptor was isolated from a woman aged 70-85 years in a cohort sampled during active COVID-19. This chain's CDR3 is CASSWGTRTNYNEQFF. CDR3 coding DNA: TGTGCCAGCAGTTGGGGTACTAGGACCAACTACAATGAGCAGTTCTTC.